The 18 T cell receptor beta chains presented below share a single source sample, sequenced in a study of blood T cell repertoires in COVID-19. The protocol was immunoSEQ multiplex PCR, while the TCRdb copy is restricted to in-frame clones and leaves out a portion. The sample yields 100,000 or so clones, around 80% seen once. The sequenced sample was peripheral blood. The receptors come from a man aged 55 to 70 with active or convalescent COVID-19.

The chain is built from TRBV5-4 and TRBJ2-7; 7 positions match TRBD1. This CDR3 is built from 13 residues. Germline V gene lookup returns CDR1 SGHNT and CDR2 YYREEE (reference sequence). V shed 5 bases and J 5 bases; nucleotides not matched to a gene: 7. This CDR3 reads CASSINRGDEQYV. The CDR3 DNA reads TGTGCCAGCAGTATAAACAGGGGCGACGAGCAGTACGTC.

This clone was detected ten times or more. The rearrangement uses TRBV19 and TRBJ1-5, with 7 positions matching TRBD1. The CDR3 spans 16 residues. The germline V gene encodes CDR1 LNHDA and CDR2 SQIVND (reference sequence). V was pared by 7 bases and J by 5 bases, with 14 bases of the junction left unmatched. In DNA form, the CDR3 reads TGTGCCAGTACCCCAAGGGCCAACAGGGGAGATCAGCCCCAGCATTTT. This translates into CASTPRANRGDQPQHF.

This chain joins TRBV10-3 and TRBJ1-4; maybe TRBD1 (5 bases). Trimming cost V 0 bases and J 8 bases, with 10 bases left between them. CDR1 is ENHRY and CDR2 is SYGVKD in the germline V gene. This CDR3 region has 14 residues. CDR3 coding DNA: TGTGCCATCAGTGAGTCGGACGGGGGAGAAAAACTGTTTTTT. Translating gives CAISESDGGEKLFF.

The V call is TRBV29-1, the J call TRBJ2-7, with 9 bases lining up with TRBD1. Germline V gene data show CDR1 as SQVTM and CDR2 as ANQGSEA. Germline trimming cut 1 base from V and 3 bases from J; bases unmatched to any gene: 7. The CDR3 sequence is 15 residues long. The CDR3 loop reads CSVEGERGQGYEQYF. Written as DNA, the CDR3 is TGCAGCGTTGAAGGGGAGAGGGGACAGGGCTACGAGCAGTACTTC.

The chain recombines TRBV29-1 with TRBJ2-2; 8 nucleotides align to TRBD1. Germline values: CDR1 SQVTM, CDR2 ANQGSEA. This CDR3 spans 16 amino acids. The trim removed 0 bases at V and 2 bases at J, leaving 5 bases unmatched. The chain's CDR3 is CSVEDTGGPNTGELFF. Written as DNA, the CDR3 is TGCAGCGTTGAAGACACAGGGGGTCCTAACACCGGGGAGCTGTTTTTT.

This sequence joins TRBV2 and TRBJ2-2, with 10 bases aligning to TRBD2. Looked up from germline, CDR1 is SNHLY and CDR2 is FYNNEI. V lost 7 bases to trimming and J lost 2 bases; unmatched junction nucleotides: 4. The CDR3 sequence is 15 residues long. The CDR3 region is CASKLAGINTGELFF. As DNA, the CDR3 is TGTGCCAGCAAACTAGCGGGGATTAACACCGGGGAGCTGTTTTTT.

This clone occurred once. The chain uses TRBV11-2 and TRBJ2-3, with 7 positions matching TRBD2. This CDR3 region has 13 residues. The trim removed 7 bases at V and 4 bases at J, leaving 5 bases unmatched. Germline V gene sequence: CDR1 SGHAT, CDR2 FQNNGV. CDR3 DNA: TGTGCCAGCACCACGGGGGGTTCAGATACGCAGTATTTT. Its translation: CASTTGGSDTQYF.

The chain uses TRBV9 and TRBJ2-1; the match to TRBD1 covers 8 bases. The CDR3 loop spans 16 amino acids. Trimming took 7 bases from V and 0 from J; bases not matched to a gene: 9. Germline CDR1 SGDLS, CDR2 YYNGEE. CDR3 bases: TGTGCCAGCGGCCCTCGACAGGGGAGCTCCTACAATGAGCAGTTCTTC. Translation gives CASGPRQGSSYNEQFF. Using reference TRBV9 and TRBJ2-1 for the parts outside the CDR3, the full variable domain is DSGVTQTPKHLITATGQRVTLRCSPRSGDLSVYWYQQSLDQGLQFLIQYYNGEERAKGNILERFSAQQFPDLHSELNLSSLELGDSALYFCASGPRQGSSYNEQFFGPGTRLTVL.

The rearrangement uses TRBV5-6 and TRBJ2-4; no clear D. The CDR3 totals 14 residues. Germline CDR1 is SGHDT and CDR2 is YYEEEE. The V end lost 4 bases, the J end lost 5 bases, and 13 bases lay between the germline ends. The CDR3 DNA is TGTGCCAGCAGCGGGCAATGGGTCCAAAACATTCAGTACTTC. Translation gives CASSGQWVQNIQYF.

The rearrangement uses TRBV7-3 and TRBJ2-1, with 14 bases fitting TRBD2. The V segment lost 5 bases and the J segment 9 bases; nucleotides outside the gene matches: 6. This CDR3 has 15 amino acids. Germline V lookup: CDR1 SGHTA, CDR2 FQGTGA. As DNA, the CDR3 is TGTGCCAGCAGCCCGGGACTAGCGGGAGTCGGTGAGCAGTTCTTC. The encoded protein is CASSPGLAGVGEQFF.

In this sample, this clone turned up a few times. The J gene is TRBJ1-1, the V gene TRBV11-2; D gene ambiguous. The germline V gene encodes CDR1 SGHAT and CDR2 FQNNGV. The CDR3 totals 12 residues. V lost 1 base and J 11 bases, leaving 11 bases between the germline ends. In DNA, the CDR3 is TGTGCCAGCAGCTTAGGCCCCTACGAGGCTTTCTTT. Its protein product is CASSLGPYEAFF. Full variable domain (missing parts from reference TRBV11-2 and TRBJ1-1): EAGVAQSPRYKIIEKRQSVAFWCNPISGHATLYWYQQILGQGPKLLIQFQNNGVVDDSQLPKDRFSAERLKGVDSTLKIQPAKLEDSAVYLCASSLGPYEAFFGQGTRLTVV.

The chain carries TRBV18 and TRBJ1-3; tentative D call: TRBD1 (6 bases). V was cut by 6 bases and J by 1 base, with 16 bases left in between. Germline CDR1 is KGHSH and CDR2 is LQKENI. The CDR3 is made up of 16 amino acids. The CDR3 sequence: CASSPRGQGSGNTIYF. For the CDR3, the DNA is TGTGCCAGCTCCCCAAGAGGGCAGGGGTCTGGAAACACCATATATTTT. The full variable domain, rest sourced from reference TRBV18 and TRBJ1-3, is NAGVMQNPRHLVRRRGQEARLRCSPMKGHSHVYWYRQLPEEGLKFMVYLQKENIIDESGMPKERFSAEFPKEGPSILRIQQVVRGDSAAYFCASSPRGQGSGNTIYFGEGSWLTVV.

The chain joins TRBV19 to TRBJ2-3; 8 positions match TRBD2. CDR1 is LNHDA, CDR2 SQIVND, per germline (reference sequence). J lost 2 bases, V lost 4 bases, and 5 bases had no gene match. CDR3 length equals 15 residues. CDR3 DNA: TGTGCCAGTAGTAATCCGGGAGGGGCCACAGATACGCAGTATTTT. The encoded protein is CASSNPGGATDTQYF.

Only a few counts were recorded for this clone. The rearrangement uses TRBV20-1 and TRBJ2-1; no firm D call. Trimming left V 6 bases short and J 10 bases short, with 13 bases between. The CDR3 spans 11 residues. Germline CDR1 reads DFQATT; CDR2 reads SNEGSKA (reference sequence). The DNA for the CDR3 is TGCAGTGCGCTACCTTACGAAGAGCAGTTCTTC. This translates into CSALPYEEQFF.

This chain joins TRBV7-8 and TRBJ2-5; D is perhaps TRBD2 (5 bases). V lost 1 base, J lost 6 bases, and 15 bases lay in between. Germline CDR1 reads SGHVS; CDR2 reads FQNEAQ. The CDR3 loop spans 15 amino acids. The CDR3 spells CASSLVQTAGKTQYF. The CDR3 nucleotides read TGTGCCAGCAGCTTAGTGCAGACGGCCGGGAAGACCCAGTACTTC.

This chain joins TRBV6-5 and TRBJ1-1; possibly TRBD1 for D (6 bases). V lost 2 bases, J lost 4 bases, and 8 bases lay in between. Germline loops: CDR1 MNHEY, CDR2 SVGAGI. This CDR3 has 13 residues. CDR3 loop: CASSYRDTTEAFF. In DNA form, the CDR3 reads TGTGCCAGCAGTTACCGGGACACCACTGAAGCTTTCTTT.

This clone was counted a few times. The chain recombines TRBV5-8 with TRBJ2-5; 7 bases match TRBD1. CDR3 length equals 16 residues. V trimming: 1 base; J trimming: 2 bases; junction bases outside the gene matches: 8. Looked up from germline, CDR1 is SGHTS and CDR2 is YDEGEE. CDR3 DNA sequence: TGTGCCAGCAGCTTGAAGGGGGCCGTCACGCAAGAGACCCAGTACTTC. This sequence encodes CASSLKGAVTQETQYF.

This clone was seen a few times. The V and J genes are TRBV7-9 and TRBJ2-1, with D maybe TRBD2 (5 bases). Deletions cut 0 bases from V and 9 bases from J, with 12 bases between. Germline V gene sequence: CDR1 SEHNR, CDR2 FQNEAQ (reference sequence). The CDR3 sequence is 14 residues long. The DNA of the CDR3 is TGTGCCAGCAGCTTAGCGGGAGAAGGTAGTGAGCAGTTCTTC. Translating it yields CASSLAGEGSEQFF.